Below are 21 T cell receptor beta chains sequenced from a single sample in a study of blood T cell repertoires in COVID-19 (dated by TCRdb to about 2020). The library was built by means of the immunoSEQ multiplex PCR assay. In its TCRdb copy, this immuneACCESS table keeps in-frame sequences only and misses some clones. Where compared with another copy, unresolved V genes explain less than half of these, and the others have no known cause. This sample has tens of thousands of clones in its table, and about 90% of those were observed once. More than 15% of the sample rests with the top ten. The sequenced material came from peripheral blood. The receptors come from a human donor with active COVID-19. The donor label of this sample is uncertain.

Here the CDR3 reads CASRYRGYETQYF. CDR3 DNA sequence: TGTGCCAGCAGGTACAGGGGTTACGAGACCCAGTACTTC. V and J are TRBV3-1 (or the pseudogene TRBV3-2) and TRBJ2-5, with TRBD1 matching 7 bases. The CDR3 runs to 13 residues. From germline, CDR1 is LGHDT and CDR2 YNNKEL (reference sequence). Trimming cost V 6 bases and J 5 bases; bases outside gene matches: 6.

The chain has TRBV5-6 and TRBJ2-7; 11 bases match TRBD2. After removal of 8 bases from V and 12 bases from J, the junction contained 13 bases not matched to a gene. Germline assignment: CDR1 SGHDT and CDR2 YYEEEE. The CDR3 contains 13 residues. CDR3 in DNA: TGTGCCAGAGCGGGACTAGCGGCCCTCCCGAGGTACTTC. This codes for CARAGLAALPRYF.

The CDR3: CASSAGFFDTQYF. The CDR3 nucleotides are TGTGCCAGTAGCGCGGGATTTTTCGATACGCAGTATTTT. The chain has TRBV19 and TRBJ2-3; TRBD2 might be the D (6 bases). There are 13 residues in the CDR3. Trimming left V 6 bases short and J 6 bases short, with 13 bases between. Germline V gene data show CDR1 as LNHDA and CDR2 as SQIVND (reference sequence).

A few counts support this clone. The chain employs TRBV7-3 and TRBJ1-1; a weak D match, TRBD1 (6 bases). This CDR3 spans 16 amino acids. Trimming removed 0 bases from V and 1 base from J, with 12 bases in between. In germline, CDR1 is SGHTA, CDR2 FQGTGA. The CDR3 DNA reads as TGTGCCAGCAGCTTAACACGTCAGGGGAAGAACACTGAAGCTTTCTTT. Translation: CASSLTRQGKNTEAFF.

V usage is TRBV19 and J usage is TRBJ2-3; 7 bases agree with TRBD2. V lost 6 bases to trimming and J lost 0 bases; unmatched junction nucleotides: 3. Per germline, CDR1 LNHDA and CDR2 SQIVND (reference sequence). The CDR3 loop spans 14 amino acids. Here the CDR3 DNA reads TGTGCCAGTAGAGCGGGACTTAGCACAGATACGCAGTATTTT. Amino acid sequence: CASRAGLSTDTQYF.

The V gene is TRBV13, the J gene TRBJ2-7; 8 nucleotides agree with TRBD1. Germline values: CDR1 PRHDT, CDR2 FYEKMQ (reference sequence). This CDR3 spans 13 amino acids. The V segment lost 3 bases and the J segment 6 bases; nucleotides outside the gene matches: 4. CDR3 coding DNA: TGTGCCAGCAGCTTGGACAGGGCCCCCGAGCAGTACTTC. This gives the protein CASSLDRAPEQYF.

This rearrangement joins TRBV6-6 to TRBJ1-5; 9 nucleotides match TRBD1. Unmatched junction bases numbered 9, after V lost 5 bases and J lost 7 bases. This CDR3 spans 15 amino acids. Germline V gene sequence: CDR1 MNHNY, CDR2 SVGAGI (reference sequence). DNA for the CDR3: TGTGCCAGCAGTGCTGTAACAGGGGGCGTGCAGCCCCAGCATTTT. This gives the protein CASSAVTGGVQPQHF.

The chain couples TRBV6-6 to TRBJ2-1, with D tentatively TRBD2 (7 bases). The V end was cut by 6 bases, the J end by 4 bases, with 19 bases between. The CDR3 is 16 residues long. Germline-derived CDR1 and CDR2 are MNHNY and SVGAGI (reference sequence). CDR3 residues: CASRSRLAGAYNEQFF. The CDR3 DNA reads TGTGCCAGCAGAAGCCGACTCGCGGGGGCTTACAATGAGCAGTTCTTC.

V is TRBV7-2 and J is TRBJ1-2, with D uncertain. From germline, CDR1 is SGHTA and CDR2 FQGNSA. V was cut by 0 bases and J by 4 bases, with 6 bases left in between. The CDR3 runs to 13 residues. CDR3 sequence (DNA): TGTGCCAGCAGCTTAGCAGGGAGCTATGGCTACACCTTC. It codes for CASSLAGSYGYTF.

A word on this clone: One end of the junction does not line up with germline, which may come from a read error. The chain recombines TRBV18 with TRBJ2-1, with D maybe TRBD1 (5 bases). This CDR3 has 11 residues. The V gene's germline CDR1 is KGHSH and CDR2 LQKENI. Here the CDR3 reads CASSPLGLLLF. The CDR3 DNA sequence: TGTGCCAGCTCACCGTTGGGGCTATTGCTCTTC. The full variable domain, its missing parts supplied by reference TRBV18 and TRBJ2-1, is NAGVMQNPRHLVRRRGQEARLRCSPMKGHSHVYWYRQLPEEGLKFMVYLQKENIIDESGMPKERFSAEFPKEGPSILRIQQVVRGDSAAYFCASSPLGLLLFGPGTRLTVL.

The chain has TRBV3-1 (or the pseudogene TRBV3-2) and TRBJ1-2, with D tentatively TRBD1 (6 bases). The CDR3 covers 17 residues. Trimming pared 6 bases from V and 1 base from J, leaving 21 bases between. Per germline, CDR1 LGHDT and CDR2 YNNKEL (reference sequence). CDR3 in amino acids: CASSQRTAKMINYGYTF. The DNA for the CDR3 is TGTGCCAGCAGTCAGCGGACAGCGAAAATGATTAACTATGGCTACACCTTC.

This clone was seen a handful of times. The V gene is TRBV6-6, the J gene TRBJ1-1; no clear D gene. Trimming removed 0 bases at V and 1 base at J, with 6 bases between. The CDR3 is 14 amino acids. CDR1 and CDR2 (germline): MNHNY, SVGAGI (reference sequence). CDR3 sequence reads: CASSYSEGNTEAFF. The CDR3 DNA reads TGTGCCAGCAGTTACTCAGAGGGGAACACTGAAGCTTTCTTT.

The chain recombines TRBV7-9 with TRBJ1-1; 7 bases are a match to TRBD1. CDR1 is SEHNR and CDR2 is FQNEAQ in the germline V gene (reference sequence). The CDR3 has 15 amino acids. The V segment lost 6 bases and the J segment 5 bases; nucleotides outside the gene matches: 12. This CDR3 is CASRGETGKVTEAFF. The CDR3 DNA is TGTGCCAGCAGGGGAGAGACAGGGAAGGTTACTGAAGCTTTCTTT. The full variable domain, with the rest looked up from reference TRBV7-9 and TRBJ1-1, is DTGVSQNPRHKITKRGQNVTFRCDPISEHNRLYWYRQTLGQGPEFLTYFQNEAQLEKSRLLSDRFSAERPKGSFSTLEIQRTEQGDSAMYLCASRGETGKVTEAFFGQGTRLTVV.

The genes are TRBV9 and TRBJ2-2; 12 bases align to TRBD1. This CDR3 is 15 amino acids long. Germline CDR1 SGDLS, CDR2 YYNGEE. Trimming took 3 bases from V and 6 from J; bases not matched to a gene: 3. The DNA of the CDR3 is TGTGCCAGCAGCGCGGGACAGGGGGCTGCCGGGGAGCTGTTTTTT. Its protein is CASSAGQGAAGELFF. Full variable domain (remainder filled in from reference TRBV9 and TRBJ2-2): DSGVTQTPKHLITATGQRVTLRCSPRSGDLSVYWYQQSLDQGLQFLIQYYNGEERAKGNILERFSAQQFPDLHSELNLSSLELGDSALYFCASSAGQGAAGELFFGEGSRLTVL.

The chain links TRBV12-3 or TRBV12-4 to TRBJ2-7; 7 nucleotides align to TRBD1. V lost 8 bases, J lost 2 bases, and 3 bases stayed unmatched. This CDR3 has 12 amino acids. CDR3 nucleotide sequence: TGTGCCAGCGGACAGGTAGCCTACGAGCAGTACTTC. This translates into CASGQVAYEQYF.

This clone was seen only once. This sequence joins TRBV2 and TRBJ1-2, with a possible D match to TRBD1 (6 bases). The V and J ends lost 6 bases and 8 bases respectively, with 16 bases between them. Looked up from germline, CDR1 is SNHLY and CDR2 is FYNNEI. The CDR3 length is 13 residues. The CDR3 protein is CASSPSGTRGYTF. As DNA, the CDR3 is TGTGCCAGCAGCCCCTCCGGGACACGGGGCTACACCTTC.

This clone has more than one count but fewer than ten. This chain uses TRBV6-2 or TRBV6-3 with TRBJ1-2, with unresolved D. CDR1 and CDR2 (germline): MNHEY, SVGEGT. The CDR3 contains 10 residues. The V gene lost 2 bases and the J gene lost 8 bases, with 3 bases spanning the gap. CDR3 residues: CASSYPGYTF. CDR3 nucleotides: TGTGCCAGCAGTTACCCAGGCTACACCTTC.

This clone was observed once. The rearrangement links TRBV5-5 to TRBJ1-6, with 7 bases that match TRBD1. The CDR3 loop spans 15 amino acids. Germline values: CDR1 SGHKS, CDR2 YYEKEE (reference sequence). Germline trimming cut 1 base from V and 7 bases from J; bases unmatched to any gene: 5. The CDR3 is CASSLTGQDNSPLHF. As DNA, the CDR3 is TGTGCCAGCAGCTTGACCGGACAGGACAATTCACCCCTCCACTTT.

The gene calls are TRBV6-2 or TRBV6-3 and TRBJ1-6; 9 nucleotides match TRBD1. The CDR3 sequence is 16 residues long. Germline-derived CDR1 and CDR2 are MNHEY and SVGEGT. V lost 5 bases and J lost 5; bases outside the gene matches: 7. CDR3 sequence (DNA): TGTGCCAGCAGTCCCGGGACAGGGAATAATAATTCACCCCTCCACTTT. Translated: CASSPGTGNNNSPLHF.

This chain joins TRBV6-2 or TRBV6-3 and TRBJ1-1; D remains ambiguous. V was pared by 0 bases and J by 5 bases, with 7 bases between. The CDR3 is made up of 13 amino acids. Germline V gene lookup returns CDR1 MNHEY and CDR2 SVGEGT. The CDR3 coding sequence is TGTGCCAGCAGTTACTCGGAGGTAACTGAAGCTTTCTTT. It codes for CASSYSEVTEAFF.

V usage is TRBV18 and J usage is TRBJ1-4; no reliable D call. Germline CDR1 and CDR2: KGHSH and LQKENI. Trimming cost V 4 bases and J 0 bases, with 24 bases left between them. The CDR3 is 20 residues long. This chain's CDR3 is CASSRYSTLSQSATNEKLFF. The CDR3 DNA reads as TGTGCCAGCTCACGTTACAGCACACTCTCGCAAAGTGCAACTAATGAAAAACTGTTTTTT. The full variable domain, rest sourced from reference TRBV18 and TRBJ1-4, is NAGVMQNPRHLVRRRGQEARLRCSPMKGHSHVYWYRQLPEEGLKFMVYLQKENIIDESGMPKERFSAEFPKEGPSILRIQQVVRGDSAAYFCASSRYSTLSQSATNEKLFFGSGTQLSVL.